These 18 T cell receptor beta chains share one sample of origin, sequenced in a study of regulatory T cells in long-lasting Graves disease. Construction of the TCR beta libraries employed iRepertoire HTBI primers in conjunction with Arm-PCR of CDR3 regions. TCRdb used MiXCR to reprocess the multiplex PCR reads, holding one entry per CDR3 protein. Of about 620,000 distinct CDR3 sequences in the sample, around 15% are singletons; the top ten hold around a sixth. Time point here: newly diagnosed GD, antithyroid drugs for less than 3 months. Extracted PBMC RNA gave rise to the TCR library. The same sample was also used in a study of T cells in Graves' hyperthyroidism and ophthalmopathy.

The source material was peripheral blood mononuclear cells (PBMCs), sampled at new diagnosis, from a patient treated with antithyroid drugs. All receptors derive from a woman between 25 and 40 years old with Graves disease.

The table lists this clonotype with many counts. The chain combines TRBV12-3 or TRBV12-4 with TRBJ1-5; D is ambiguous. This CDR3 is built from 13 residues. The germline V and J ends were trimmed by 8 bases and 4 bases, with 12 bases remaining between them. The DNA of the CDR3 is TGTGCCAGCCGGGGTATCGAGAATCAGCCCCAGCATTTT. Translating it yields CASRGIENQPQHF.

This clonotype was observed a handful of times. The chain combines TRBV15 with TRBJ2-7, with 11 bases fitting TRBD1. The CDR3 runs to 16 residues. V gave up 0 bases and J gave up 4 bases; unmatched junction bases: 5. Germline lookup yields CDR1 LNHNV and CDR2 YYDKDF (reference sequence). The CDR3: CATSRDKGTGGYEQYF. The DNA of the CDR3 is TGTGCCACCAGCAGAGATAAAGGGACAGGGGGGTACGAGCAGTACTTC.

This clonotype was counted a few times. This chain uses TRBV7-3 with TRBJ2-6; 10 nucleotides align to TRBD1. Germline-derived CDR1 and CDR2 are SGHTA and FQGTGA. V lost 5 bases and J lost 0; bases outside the gene matches: 10. The CDR3 contains 19 residues. CDR3 in amino acids: CASSTRADRGFSGANVLTF. CDR3 DNA sequence: TGTGCCAGCAGCACCAGAGCGGACAGGGGGTTCTCTGGGGCCAACGTCCTGACTTTC.

This clonotype was seen many times. The gene calls are TRBV3-1 and TRBJ2-7, with D perhaps matching TRBD2 (6 bases). This CDR3 region has 13 residues. The V and J ends lost 5 bases and 4 bases respectively, with 12 bases between them. CDR1 LGHDT and CDR2 YNNKEL come from the germline V gene (reference sequence). The CDR3 spells CASSRLGGYEQYF. The DNA of the CDR3 is TGTGCCAGCAGCAGACTTGGGGGGTACGAGCAGTACTTC.

This clonotype was detected only a few times. This chain links TRBV20-1 with TRBJ1-2, with D possibly matching TRBD1 (6 bases). Germline V CDR1 and CDR2: DFQATT, SNEGSKA (reference sequence). This CDR3 region has 11 residues. V dropped 6 bases and J dropped 8 bases, with 13 bases sitting between them. The CDR3 region is CSALPRGGYTF. The DNA of the CDR3 is TGCAGTGCCCTGCCTAGGGGGGGCTACACCTTC.

The genes are TRBV27 and TRBJ1-1; possibly TRBD1 for D (5 bases). The CDR3 totals 18 residues. CDR1 and CDR2 from the germline V gene are MNHEY and SMNVEV (reference sequence). Trimming removed 3 bases at V and 4 bases at J, with 24 bases between. Written as DNA, the CDR3 is TGTGCCAGCAGTTTGGGGGGATTTTTTATGGGCTTGAGCACTGAAGCTTTCTTT. Translation: CASSLGGFFMGLSTEAFF.

Only a few counts were recorded for this clonotype. This chain joins TRBV24-1 and TRBJ1-2; the D gene is possibly TRBD1 (5 bases). Trimming left V 4 bases short and J 8 bases short, with 13 bases between. CDR1 and CDR2 (germline): KGHDR, SFDVKD. The CDR3 extends over 13 amino acids. The CDR3 sequence: CATSEGDFRGYTF. The CDR3 DNA is TGTGCCACCAGTGAAGGGGACTTCCGGGGCTACACCTTC.

Regarding this clonotype: The junction does not match germline at one end; this may be a read error. The genes are TRBV2 and TRBJ1-2; 8 positions match TRBD1. There are 11 residues in the CDR3. The germline V gene encodes CDR1 SNHLY and CDR2 FYNNEI. CDR3 DNA: TGTGCCGGCAGGGGGCCTGGCGGCTACACCTTC. It encodes CAGRGPGGYTF. The full variable domain, completed using reference TRBV2 and TRBJ1-2, is EPEVTQTPSHQVTQMGQEVILRCVPISNHLYFYWYRQILGQKVEFLVSFYNNEISEKSEIFDDQFSVERPDGSNFTLKIRSTKLEDSAMYFCAGRGPGGYTFGSGTRLTVV.

This clonotype occurred a few times. The rearrangement joins TRBV24-1 to TRBJ2-5; 9 bases agree with TRBD1. Germline CDR1 is KGHDR and CDR2 is SFDVKD. There are 16 residues in the CDR3. The junction had 8 bases not matched to a gene; V was cut back by 5 bases and J by 2 bases. CDR3 residues: CATSGLGTGRQETQYF. DNA for the CDR3: TGTGCCACCAGTGGTCTCGGGACAGGGAGGCAAGAGACCCAGTACTTC.

This clonotype was seen ten or more times. This sequence joins TRBV12-3 or TRBV12-4 and TRBJ2-3; TRBD2 agrees at 12 bases. The CDR3 covers 16 residues. Trimming at V came to 5 bases and at J to 4 bases, leaving 7 bases not matched to a gene. CDR3 loop: CASSPETSGRSDTQYF. CDR3 in DNA: TGTGCCAGCAGTCCCGAGACTAGCGGGAGATCAGATACGCAGTATTTT.

Concerning this clonotype itself: A much bigger clone sits one base away, suggesting this may be a read error. This rearrangement joins TRBV6-2 or TRBV6-3 to TRBJ2-3, with D uncertain. The J call may be wrong; the DNA end is better matched by TRBJ1-1. The CDR3 consists of 13 residues. CDR1 is MNHEY, CDR2 SVGEGT, per germline. In DNA, the CDR3 is TGTGCCAGCAGCCACTCAAGCTTCTTCGAAGCTTTCTTT. Translating gives CASSHSSFFEAFF.

Of note for this clonotype: Germline and junction disagree at one end, which may indicate a read error. CDR3 nucleotide sequence: TGTGTCAGCAGCTTATCTGGACTAGAAACAGATACGCAGTATTTT. Protein product: CVSSLSGLETDTQYF. The rearrangement joins TRBV7-2 to TRBJ2-3; TRBD2 matches 7 bases. The CDR3 totals 15 residues. Germline CDR1 SGHTA, CDR2 FQGNSA.

This clonotype has at least ten counts. V is TRBV3-1 and J is TRBJ1-2; D is undetermined. V was clipped by 3 bases and J by 3 bases, with 8 bases between them. The germline gives CDR1 LGHDT, CDR2 YNNKEL (reference sequence). The length of the CDR3 is 13 residues. This CDR3 is CASSQATYYGYTF. CDR3 nucleotide sequence: TGTGCCAGCAGCCAGGCCACCTACTATGGCTACACCTTC.

In this sample, this clonotype turned up many times. The rearrangement links TRBV6-1 to TRBJ1-2; 7 nucleotides match TRBD1. The CDR3 has 13 amino acids. Looked up from germline, CDR1 is MNHNS and CDR2 is SASEGT. With 5 bases clipped from V and 8 bases from J, the junction kept 8 bases outside the gene matches. CDR3 sequence: CASSPEGARGYTF. The CDR3 DNA reads as TGTGCCAGCAGTCCGGAGGGGGCGCGAGGCTACACCTTC.

This clonotype was found a few times. The rearrangement links TRBV7-2 to TRBJ1-1; the D is unclear. Germline CDR1 SGHTA, CDR2 FQGNSA. The CDR3 totals 13 residues. V lost 3 bases to trimming and J lost 1 base, with 6 bases between them. The CDR3 region has the DNA TGTGCCAGCAGCTTCCAACCGAACACTGAAGCTTTCTTT. This sequence encodes CASSFQPNTEAFF.

J is TRBJ2-2 and V is TRBV19; D may be TRBD2 (5 bases). V was shortened by 10 bases and J by 1 base, with 10 bases between the two germline ends. Germline V CDR1 and CDR2: LNHDA, SQIVND (reference sequence). This CDR3 region has 13 residues. The DNA for the CDR3 is TGTGCCATCCGGGATCAGAACACCGGGGAGCTGTTTTTT. Its translation: CAIRDQNTGELFF.

The genes are TRBV6-1 and TRBJ1-1; unclear D gene. Deletions cut 5 bases from V and 4 bases from J, with 14 bases between. The germline V gene has CDR1 MNHNS and CDR2 SASEGT. The CDR3 is 14 amino acids. The CDR3 is CASSLGSRSTEAFF. CDR3 bases: TGTGCCAGCAGTCTTGGTAGTCGCAGCACTGAAGCTTTCTTT.

This clonotype was picked up a small number of times. V and J are TRBV5-1 and TRBJ2-3; 15 bases match TRBD2. CDR1 is SGHRS, CDR2 YFSETQ, per germline. Losses at the gene ends were 4 bases for V and 2 bases for J; bases not matched to a gene: 14. The CDR3 covers 20 residues. DNA of the CDR3: TGCGCCAGCAGCGTAACCGGGACTAGCGGGAGGTTCTTCGCCACAGATACGCAGTATTTT. Its translation is CASSVTGTSGRFFATDTQYF.